This TCR beta chain was identified during a study of glioma-infiltrating T cells. The V gene's germline CDR1 is SEHNR and CDR2 FQNEAQ (reference sequence). The length of the CDR3 is 15 residues. The V segment lost 2 bases and the J segment 11 bases; nucleotides outside the gene matches: 13. Study-wide points: Non-neoplastic patients had below-expected tissue-blood divergence, while all gliomas exceeded expectation.

A remark on this clonotype: The antigen remains unidentified. A read error is possible here, since a much larger clone lies one base away.

Amplification of TCR alpha and beta CDR3 regions from RNA used iRepertoire nested multiplex PCR. TCRdb recomputed calls from the multiplex PCR reads with MiXCR, one row per CDR3 protein. The table lists about 110,000 distinct CDR3 sequences, 25% to 30% of them singletons. This receptor was obtained from a human donor with low-grade glioma or glioblastoma, undergoing nonglioma brain surgery, or in good health (not recorded which). The rearrangement uses TRBV7-9 and TRBJ2-3; 7 nucleotides align to TRBD1. Sequencing was performed on glioma tissue, nonneoplastic brain tissue, or PBMCs (not recorded which). The CDR3 DNA reads TGTGCCAGCAGCTTACGAAAAGAAGGGACAGTTAAGCAGTATTTT. Translation: CASSLRKEGTVKQYF.